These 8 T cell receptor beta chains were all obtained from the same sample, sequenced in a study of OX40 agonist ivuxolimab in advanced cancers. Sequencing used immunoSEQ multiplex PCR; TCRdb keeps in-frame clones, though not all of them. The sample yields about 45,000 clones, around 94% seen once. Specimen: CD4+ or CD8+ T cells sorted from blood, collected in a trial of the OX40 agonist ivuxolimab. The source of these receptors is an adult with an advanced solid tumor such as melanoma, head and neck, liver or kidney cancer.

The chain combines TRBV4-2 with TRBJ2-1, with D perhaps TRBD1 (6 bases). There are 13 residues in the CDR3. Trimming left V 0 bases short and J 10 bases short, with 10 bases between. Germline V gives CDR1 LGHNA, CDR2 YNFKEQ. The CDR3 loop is CASSQDRGSEQFF. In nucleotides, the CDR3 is TGTGCCAGCAGCCAAGATAGGGGGAGCGAGCAGTTCTTC.

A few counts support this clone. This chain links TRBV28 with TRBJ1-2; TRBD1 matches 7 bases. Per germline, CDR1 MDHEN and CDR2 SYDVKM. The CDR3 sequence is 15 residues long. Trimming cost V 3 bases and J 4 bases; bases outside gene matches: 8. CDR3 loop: CASSFDREGSYGYTF. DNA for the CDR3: TGTGCCAGCAGTTTTGACAGGGAAGGCTCCTATGGCTACACCTTC.

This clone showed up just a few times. The CDR3 DNA reads as TGTGCCAGCAGACTAAGGACAGGGAAGGCTGAAGCTTTCTTT. Translation gives CASRLRTGKAEAFF. This chain links TRBV11-2 with TRBJ1-1, with 8 bases matching TRBD1. Germline CDR1 SGHAT, CDR2 FQNNGV. This CDR3 has 14 residues. J lost 6 bases, V lost 6 bases, and 9 bases had no gene match.

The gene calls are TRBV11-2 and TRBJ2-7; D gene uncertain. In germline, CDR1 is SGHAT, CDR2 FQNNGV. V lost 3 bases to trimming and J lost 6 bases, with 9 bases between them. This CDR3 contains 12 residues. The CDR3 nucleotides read TGTGCCAGCAGCTTGGGTGTCGCCGAGCAGTACTTC. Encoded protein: CASSLGVAEQYF.

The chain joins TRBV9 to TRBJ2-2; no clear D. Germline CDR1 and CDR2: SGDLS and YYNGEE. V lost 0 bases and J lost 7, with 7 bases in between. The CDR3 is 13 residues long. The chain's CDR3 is CASSVAGIGELFF. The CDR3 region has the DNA TGTGCCAGCAGCGTAGCAGGTATCGGGGAGCTGTTTTTT.

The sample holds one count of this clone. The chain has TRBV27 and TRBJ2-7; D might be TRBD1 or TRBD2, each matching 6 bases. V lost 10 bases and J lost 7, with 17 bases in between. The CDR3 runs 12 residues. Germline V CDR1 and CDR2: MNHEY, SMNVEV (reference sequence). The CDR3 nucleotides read TGTGCCACCCGGAGGGGGATAAGGGAGCAGTACTTC. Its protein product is CATRRGIREQYF.

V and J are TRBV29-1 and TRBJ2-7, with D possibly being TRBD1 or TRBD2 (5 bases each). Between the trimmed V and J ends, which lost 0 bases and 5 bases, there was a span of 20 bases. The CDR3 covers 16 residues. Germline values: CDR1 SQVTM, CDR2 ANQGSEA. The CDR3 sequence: CSVEDPRGTGSHEQYF. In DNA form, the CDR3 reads TGCAGCGTTGAAGATCCGAGGGGAACCGGAAGTCACGAGCAGTACTTC.

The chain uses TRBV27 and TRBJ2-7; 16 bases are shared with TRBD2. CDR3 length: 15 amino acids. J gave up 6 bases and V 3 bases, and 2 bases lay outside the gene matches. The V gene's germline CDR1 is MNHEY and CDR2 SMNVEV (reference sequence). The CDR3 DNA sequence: TGTGCCAGCAGTTTGGGGACTAGCGGGAGGGGCGAGCAGTACTTC. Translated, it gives CASSLGTSGRGEQYF.